The entry that follows covers one TCR beta chain sequence. This record belongs to a study of blood T cell repertoires in COVID-19. As handled by the study authors: For nucleated cells, counts were estimated from reference gene primer amplification. Sequencing was performed with immunoSEQ multiplex PCR; in TCRdb, only in-frame clones are kept and a portion is missing. V and J calls and clone size are as listed in that table; D and trimming were resolved from the DNA. This sample has about 250,000 clones, with nearly 90% found just once. The CDR3 has 14 amino acids. CDR1 and CDR2 (germline): SGHDT, YYEEEE. Trimming took off 2 bases at V and 3 bases at J, with 11 bases between the two ends.

The chain has TRBV5-6 and TRBJ2-5; tentative D call: TRBD2 (5 bases). The sequence was obtained from a young man with active or convalescent COVID-19. Sequenced sample: peripheral blood. In DNA, the CDR3 is TGTGCCAGCAGCTTAGGACTTCGAAAAGAGACCCAGTACTTC. Translating it yields CASSLGLRKETQYF.